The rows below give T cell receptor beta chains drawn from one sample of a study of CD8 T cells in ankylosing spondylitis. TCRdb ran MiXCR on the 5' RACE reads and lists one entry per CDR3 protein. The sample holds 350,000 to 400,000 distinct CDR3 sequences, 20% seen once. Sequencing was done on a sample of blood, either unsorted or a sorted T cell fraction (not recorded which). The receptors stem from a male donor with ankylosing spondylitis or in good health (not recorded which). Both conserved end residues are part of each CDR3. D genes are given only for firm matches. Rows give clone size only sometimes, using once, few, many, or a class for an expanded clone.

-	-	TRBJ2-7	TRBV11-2	TGTGCCAGCAGCTCCCCTTCCTACGAGCAGTACTTC	CASSSPSYEQYF
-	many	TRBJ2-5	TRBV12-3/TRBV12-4	TGTGCCAGCAGCCCTGGGACAGCGGGGGAGACCCAGTACTTC	CASSPGTAGETQYF
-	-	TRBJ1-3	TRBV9	TGTGCCAGCAGCGTAGGGCAAGCCTCTGGAAACACCATATATTTT	CASSVGQASGNTIYF
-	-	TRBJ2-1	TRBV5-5	TGTGCCAGCAGCCGCATCCGAGGAGGGGGCGGTAGTGATGAGCAGTTCTTC	CASSRIRGGGGSDEQFF
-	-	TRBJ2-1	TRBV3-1	TGTGCCAGCAGCCAAGATTTAGTGGTCAATGAGCAGTTCTTC	CASSQDLVVNEQFF
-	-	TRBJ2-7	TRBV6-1	TGTGCCAGCAGCAATTTTGATTGGAGCTCCTACGAGCAGTACTTC	CASSNFDWSSYEQYF
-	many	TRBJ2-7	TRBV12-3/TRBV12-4	TGTGCCAGCAGTTTAGTTCCCAGCGAGCAGTACTTC	CASSLVPSEQYF
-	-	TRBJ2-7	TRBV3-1	TGTGCCAGCAGCCGTTCGGGTCAGGCGACCTACGAGCAGTACTTC	CASSRSGQATYEQYF
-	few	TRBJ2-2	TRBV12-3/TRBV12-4	TGTGCCAGCAATTCACCGGGACAACGAACCGGGGAGCTGTTTTTT	CASNSPGQRTGELFF
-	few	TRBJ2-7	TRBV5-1	TGCGCCAGCAGCCCCTCTAGGGGCGGATACTCCTACGAGCAGTACTTC	CASSPSRGGYSYEQYF
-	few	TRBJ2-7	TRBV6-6	TGTGCCAGCAGTTACAGGGTTAACGAGCAGTACTTC	CASSYRVNEQYF
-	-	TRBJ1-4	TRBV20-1	TGCAGTGCTAGAACAGGCCACGAGAGTGAAAAACTGTTTTTT	CSARTGHESEKLFF
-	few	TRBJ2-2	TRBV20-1	TGCAGTGCTATCGAGGGGAACACCGGGGAGCTGTTTTTT	CSAIEGNTGELFF
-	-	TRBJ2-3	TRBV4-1	TGCGCCAGCAGCCAAGCGCCTAGTAGCACAGATACGCAGTATTTT	CASSQAPSSTDTQYF
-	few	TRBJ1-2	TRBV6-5	TGTGCCAGCAGTTACTCGCAGGCCATGAACTATGGCTACACCTTC	CASSYSQAMNYGYTF
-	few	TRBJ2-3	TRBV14	TGTGCCAGCAGCCAAGAAACGGCTATAGATACGCAGTATTTT	CASSQETAIDTQYF
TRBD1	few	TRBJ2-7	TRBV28	TGTGCCAGCAGAACAACGACAGGGTCCTACGAGCAGTACTTC	CASRTTTGSYEQYF
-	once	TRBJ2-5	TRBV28	TGTGCCAGCAGTTCATGGACTGAATCAGGGGAAGAGACCCAGTACTTC	CASSSWTESGEETQYF
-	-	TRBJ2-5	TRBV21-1	TGTGCCAGCAGCAAAGTGGCTAGCGGGGGTAACGAGACCCAGTACTTC	CASSKVASGGNETQYF
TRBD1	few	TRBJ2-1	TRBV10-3	TGTGCCATCAAACCGGGACAGGGGGGCTACAATGAGCAGTTCTTC	CAIKPGQGGYNEQFF